This T cell receptor (beta chain) appears in the sequencing data of a study of naive and memory T cell subsets. Study results and limitations: A clonotype means one alpha or beta sequence, not an alpha/beta pair. Gini index rose across naive, CM, EM and EMRA in CD4 and CD8. No ground truth validated the naive and memory repertoire findings.

The germline CDR1 and CDR2 sequences are SGHAT and FQNNGV. The ends were cut back, 5 bases at V and 9 bases at J, with 17 bases in the middle. The CDR3 sequence is 14 residues long. The beta constant-region primer was an equimolar mix of two oligonucleotides covering TRBC1 and TRBC2. Four rounds of PCR amplified the ligated cDNA using nested alpha and beta constant-region primers plus SP2. The cDNA 3' end received a ligated single-stranded oligonucleotide carrying the SP2 primer and a 12-nucleotide UMI. In TCRdb, the UMI-ligation and nested PCR reads were re-called with MiXCR into one record per CDR3 protein. The sample holds 95,000 to 150,000 distinct CDR3 sequences, 36% seen once. Note on this clonotype: Its target is unknown.

The gene calls are TRBV11-2 and TRBJ1-5; D might be TRBD1 (6 bases). Sequenced material: central memory CD4+ T cells from blood. The TCR comes from a human donor in good health. The CDR3 is CASSPRPGDGPQHF. In DNA, the CDR3 is TGTGCCAGCAGCCCAAGGCCAGGGGATGGGCCCCAGCATTTT.